This is a list of T cell receptor beta chains from one sample in a study of PD-1 blockade in mismatch repair-deficient tumors. Generated by immunoSEQ multiplex PCR, the TCRdb table keeps only in-frame clones and is missing some. The sample lists about 38,000 clones, 70% to 80% occurring once. This specimen was peripheral blood, taken 4 weeks after starting pembrolizumab. The receptors derive from an adult with mismatch repair-deficient cancer. Both conserved end residues are part of each CDR3. Fields, in order: clone size, J gene, D gene, V gene, CDR3 protein, CDR3 DNA. D genes are given only for firm matches. Size values are once, few and many counts, or a class for expanded clones, and some rows have none.

abundance: many
j_gene: TRBJ1-2
d_gene: -
v_gene: TRBV6-1
CDR3aa: CASSEAGRANYGYTF
CDR3nt: TGTGCCAGCAGTGAAGCGGGCCGTGCTAACTATGGCTACACCTTC

abundance: -
j_gene: TRBJ2-3
d_gene: -
v_gene: TRBV7-9
CDR3aa: CASSSITTDTQYF
CDR3nt: TGTGCCAGCAGCTCGATAACGACAGATACGCAGTATTTT

abundance: -
j_gene: TRBJ2-1
d_gene: TRBD1
v_gene: TRBV5-1
CDR3aa: CASSLGTGNNEQFF
CDR3nt: TGCGCCAGCAGCTTAGGGACAGGGAACAATGAGCAGTTCTTC

abundance: -
j_gene: TRBJ2-3
d_gene: TRBD2
v_gene: TRBV7-9
CDR3aa: CASSSGLAGTDTQYF
CDR3nt: TGTGCCAGCAGCTCGGGACTAGCGGGAACAGATACGCAGTATTTT

abundance: -
j_gene: TRBJ1-5
d_gene: -
v_gene: TRBV7-2
CDR3aa: CASSLCGEGLVSNQPQHF
CDR3nt: TGTGCCAGCAGCCTTTGTGGGGAGGGATTGGTGAGCAATCAGCCCCAGCATTTT

abundance: -
j_gene: TRBJ2-1
d_gene: TRBD2
v_gene: TRBV4-1
CDR3aa: CASSVAGGRGGEQFF
CDR3nt: TGCGCCAGCAGCGTCGCGGGAGGGCGGGGCGGTGAGCAGTTCTTC

abundance: -
j_gene: TRBJ2-1
d_gene: -
v_gene: TRBV28
CDR3aa: CASSSTPVWYNEQFF
CDR3nt: TGTGCCAGCAGTTCGACTCCGGTTTGGTACAATGAGCAGTTCTTC

abundance: -
j_gene: TRBJ1-2
d_gene: -
v_gene: TRBV2
CDR3aa: CASKIRDLYGYTF
CDR3nt: TGTGCCAGCAAGATAAGGGACCTCTATGGCTACACCTTC

abundance: -
j_gene: TRBJ2-3
d_gene: -
v_gene: TRBV5-1
CDR3aa: CASSLEQSTDTQYF
CDR3nt: TGCGCCAGCAGCTTGGAACAGAGCACAGATACGCAGTATTTT

abundance: -
j_gene: TRBJ2-5
d_gene: -
v_gene: TRBV4-1
CDR3aa: CASSHTGTRETQYF
CDR3nt: TGCGCCAGCAGCCACACCGGGACAAGGGAGACCCAGTACTTC

abundance: -
j_gene: TRBJ1-1
d_gene: -
v_gene: TRBV19
CDR3aa: CASSLDTRGTEAFF
CDR3nt: TGTGCCAGTAGTCTAGATACCCGGGGTACTGAAGCTTTCTTT

abundance: -
j_gene: TRBJ1-5
d_gene: -
v_gene: TRBV4-1
CDR3aa: CASSQEVWSNQPQHF
CDR3nt: TGCGCCAGCAGCCAAGAGGTCTGGAGCAATCAGCCCCAGCATTTT